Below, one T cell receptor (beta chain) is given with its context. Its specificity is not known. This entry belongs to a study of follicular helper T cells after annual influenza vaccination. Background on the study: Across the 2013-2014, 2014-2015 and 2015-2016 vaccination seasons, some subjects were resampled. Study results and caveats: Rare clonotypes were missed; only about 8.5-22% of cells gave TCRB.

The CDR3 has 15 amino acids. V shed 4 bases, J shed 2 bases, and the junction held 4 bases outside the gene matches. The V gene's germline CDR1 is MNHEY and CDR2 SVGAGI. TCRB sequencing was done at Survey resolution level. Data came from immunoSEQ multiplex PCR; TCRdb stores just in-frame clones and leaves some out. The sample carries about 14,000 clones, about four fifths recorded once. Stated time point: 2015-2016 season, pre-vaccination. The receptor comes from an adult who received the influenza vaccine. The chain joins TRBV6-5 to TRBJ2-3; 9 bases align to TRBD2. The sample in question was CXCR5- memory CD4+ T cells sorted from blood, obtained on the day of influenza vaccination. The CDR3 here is CASSSRGLATDTQYF. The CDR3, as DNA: TGTGCCAGCAGTTCAAGGGGACTAGCCACAGATACGCAGTATTTT.